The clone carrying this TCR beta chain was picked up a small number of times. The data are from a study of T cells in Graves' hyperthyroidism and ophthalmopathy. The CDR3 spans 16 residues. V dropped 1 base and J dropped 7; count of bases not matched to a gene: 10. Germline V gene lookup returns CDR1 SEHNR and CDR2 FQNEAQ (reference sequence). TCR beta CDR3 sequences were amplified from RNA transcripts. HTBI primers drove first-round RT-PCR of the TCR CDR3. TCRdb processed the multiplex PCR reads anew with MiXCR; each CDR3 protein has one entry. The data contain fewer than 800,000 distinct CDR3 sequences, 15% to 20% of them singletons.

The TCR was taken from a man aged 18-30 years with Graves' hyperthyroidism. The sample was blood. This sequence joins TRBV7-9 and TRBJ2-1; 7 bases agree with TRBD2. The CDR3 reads CASSLVGREDVNEQFF. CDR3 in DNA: TGTGCCAGCAGCTTAGTGGGCCGGGAGGACGTTAATGAGCAGTTCTTC.